The 10 T cell receptor beta chains below come from one sample, sequenced in a study of shared clonotypes between healthy human individuals. The repertoire was sequenced with immunoSEQ multiplex PCR; TCRdb's copy has only in-frame clones and lacks some. The sample lists more than 2,000,000 clones, 80% to 95% occurring once. What was sequenced was naive CD4+ T cells from PBMCs. Subset: CD45RA+ positively selected. The receptors were gathered from a man between 18 and 35 years old in good health. Some clones in this sample may be carry-over from other donors' samples.

The gene calls are TRBV25-1 and TRBJ2-3; D might be TRBD1 (5 bases). Germline CDR1 and CDR2: MGHDK and SYGVNS. V dropped 3 bases and J dropped 1 base, with 14 bases sitting between them. The CDR3 contains 16 residues. As DNA, the CDR3 is TGTGCCAGCAGTGACCCACGGGCCAGGGGCACAGATACGCAGTATTTT. Its translation: CASSDPRARGTDTQYF.

The gene calls are TRBV7-3 and TRBJ2-2, with D uncertain. Trimming pared 4 bases from V and 3 bases from J, leaving 12 bases between. Per germline, CDR1 SGHTA and CDR2 FQGTGA. The CDR3 consists of 15 residues. The CDR3 bases are TGTGCCAGCAGCTCCCATAGCACCGACACCGGGGAGCTGTTTTTT. It encodes CASSSHSTDTGELFF.

J is TRBJ2-3 and V is TRBV5-1; the match to TRBD1 covers 9 bases. The germline V gene has CDR1 SGHRS and CDR2 YFSETQ. Germline trimming cut 4 bases from V and 5 bases from J; bases unmatched to any gene: 5. This CDR3 region has 14 residues. DNA of the CDR3: TGCGCCAGCAGCCGTGAGACAGGGGGAGATACGCAGTATTTT. Protein: CASSRETGGDTQYF.

The chain carries TRBV6-1 and TRBJ1-3; 7 bases are shared with TRBD1. V trimming: 0 bases; J trimming: 6 bases; junction bases outside the gene matches: 11. The germline V gene encodes CDR1 MNHNS and CDR2 SASEGT. The CDR3 consists of 17 residues. Here the CDR3 DNA reads TGTGCCAGCAGTGAAGCGCTCGAACAGGGGCTTGCAAACACCATATATTTT. This codes for CASSEALEQGLANTIYF.

A note on this clone: The same CDR3 arises from other DNA sequences in this sample as well. The chain recombines TRBV5-1 with TRBJ1-3; D is perhaps TRBD1 (5 bases). The ends were cut back, 0 bases at V and 3 bases at J, with 10 bases in the middle. Germline-derived CDR1 and CDR2 are SGHRS and YFSETQ. The CDR3 has 15 amino acids. The CDR3 protein is CASSLEGAGGNTIYF. CDR3 DNA sequence: TGCGCCAGCAGCTTGGAAGGGGCAGGTGGAAACACCATATATTTT. The full variable domain, rest sourced from reference TRBV5-1 and TRBJ1-3, is KAGVTQTPRYLIKTRGQQVTLSCSPISGHRSVSWYQQTPGQGLQFLFEYFSETQRNKGNFPGRFSGRQFSNSRSEMNVSTLELGDSALYLCASSLEGAGGNTIYFGEGSWLTVV.

The rearrangement uses TRBV27 and TRBJ2-7; TRBD2 matches 12 bases. Per germline, CDR1 MNHEY and CDR2 SMNVEV (reference sequence). Germline trimming cut 2 bases from V and 3 bases from J; bases unmatched to any gene: 5. The CDR3 has 16 amino acids. The CDR3 coding sequence is TGTGCCAGCAGTTTACAGACTAGCGGGAGTTTCTACGAGCAGTACTTC. It yields the protein CASSLQTSGSFYEQYF.

V gene TRBV5-1 combines with J gene TRBJ2-7, with 10 bases that match TRBD2. The V and J ends lost 0 bases and 4 bases, in that order; junction bases with no gene match: 4. The germline CDR1 and CDR2 sequences are SGHRS and YFSETQ. This CDR3 has 15 residues. The CDR3 DNA reads as TGCGCCAGCAGCTTGGATACTAGCGGGAATTACGAGCAGTACTTC. It codes for CASSLDTSGNYEQYF.

The rearrangement joins TRBV6-6 to TRBJ2-5; D remains unclear. The closer fit of TRBJ2-7 to the DNA end suggests the J call may be wrong. The CDR3 extends over 13 amino acids. Germline values: CDR1 MNHNY, CDR2 SVGAGI (reference sequence). The CDR3: CASSANHGSEQYF. CDR3 in DNA: TGTGCCAGCAGTGCAAACCACGGTTCCGAGCAGTACTTC.

This clone was recorded once. The V call is TRBV12-5, the J call TRBJ2-2; 13 nucleotides line up with TRBD2. Trimming removed 5 bases from V and 4 bases from J; junction bases left unmatched: 7. Looked up from germline, CDR1 is LGHNT and CDR2 is FRNRAP. CDR3 length: 17 amino acids. The CDR3, as DNA: TGTGCTAGTGGTCCCGGGACTAGCGGGACGGTCACCGGGGAGCTGTTTTTT. This codes for CASGPGTSGTVTGELFF.

This chain connects TRBV6-9 to TRBJ2-7, with D tentatively TRBD1 (7 bases). The CDR3 spans 13 residues. Germline V gives CDR1 MNHGY, CDR2 SVAAGI. V shed 8 bases and J shed 7 bases, with 18 bases lying between them. CDR3 loop: CASLRRGPREQYF. In DNA, the CDR3 is TGTGCCAGCCTAAGGAGGGGGCCGAGGGAGCAGTACTTC.